The 25 T cell receptor beta chains below were found in one sample sequenced in a study of beta chain features in type 1 diabetes listed by TCRdb under 2018. Beyond this particular receptor, the publication reports: Type 1 diabetes patients showed a moderate but significant shortening of TCRB CDR3 length in all four CD4+ subsets.

Library preparation used the immunoSEQ multiplex PCR assay. The High Capacity cDNA Reverse Transcription Kit was used to reverse transcribe all of the isolated RNA, meaning that expressed TCRB transcripts were what got sequenced. This immuneACCESS table, as held by TCRdb, lists in-frame sequences with V and J called but not all clones. Of the missing ones, under half trace to an unresolved V gene in checked studies; the others have no known cause. Within this sample are 250,000 to 350,000 clones, with approximately 15% of them counted one time only. Together, the top ten hold less than 0.02% of the sample. Their target antigens are unknown. The sequenced material came from naive CD4+ T cells from blood. The cell subset or site label on this specimen signifies: true naive CD4+ T cells. The receptors derive from a man aged 18 to 30 with type 1 diabetes.

The chain combines TRBV29-1 with TRBJ1-2, with D perhaps matching TRBD1 (5 bases). V lost 4 bases and J 7 bases, leaving 22 bases between the germline ends. Germline CDR1 is SQVTM and CDR2 is ANQGSEA. This CDR3 comprises 15 residues. DNA of the CDR3: TGCAGCGTTGTGCGCCGAAGGGGCGAGGTCCGTGGCTACACCTTC. Translated, it gives CSVVRRRGEVRGYTF.

This clone was observed a handful of times. The chain employs TRBV7-2 and TRBJ2-1; D is uncertain. CDR1 and CDR2 from the germline V gene are SGHTA and FQGNSA. Trimming left V 1 base short and J 2 bases short, with 9 bases between. This CDR3 is built from 15 residues. This CDR3 is CASSLESPPYNEQFF. In DNA, the CDR3 is TGTGCCAGCAGCTTAGAAAGCCCCCCCTACAATGAGCAGTTCTTC.

This clone has a handful of counts. J is TRBJ2-3 and V is TRBV7-2; D is possibly TRBD2 (6 bases). CDR1 SGHTA and CDR2 FQGNSA come from the germline V gene. The germline V and J ends were trimmed by 3 bases and 0 bases, with 10 bases remaining between them. The CDR3 loop spans 15 amino acids. CDR3 in amino acids: CASSLGGMSTDTQYF. The CDR3 region has the DNA TGTGCCAGCAGCTTGGGGGGTATGAGCACAGATACGCAGTATTTT.

The chain recombines TRBV5-1 with TRBJ2-5; perhaps TRBD2 as D (6 bases). The germline CDR1 and CDR2 sequences are SGHRS and YFSETQ. This CDR3 has 15 amino acids. The germline V and J ends were trimmed by 4 bases and 8 bases, with 21 bases remaining between them. CDR3 sequence (DNA): TGCGCCAGCAGCCTGCTTAGCGGTCCTGGTGGAACCCAGTACTTC. Protein product: CASSLLSGPGGTQYF.

This clone was recorded a few times. The V gene is TRBV9, the J gene TRBJ1-3, with unresolved D. The CDR3 extends over 16 amino acids. CDR1 is SGDLS and CDR2 is YYNGEE in the germline V gene. Trimming removed 0 bases at V and 0 bases at J, with 10 bases between. CDR3 in DNA: TGTGCCAGCAGCGTAGGACAACACGACTCTGGAAACACCATATATTTT. As protein: CASSVGQHDSGNTIYF. Combining the CDR3 with reference TRBV9 and TRBJ1-3 gives the whole variable domain DSGVTQTPKHLITATGQRVTLRCSPRSGDLSVYWYQQSLDQGLQFLIQYYNGEERAKGNILERFSAQQFPDLHSELNLSSLELGDSALYFCASSVGQHDSGNTIYFGEGSWLTVV.

This clone was seen only a few times. This chain uses TRBV7-9 with TRBJ1-1; the D is unclear. Germline V gene lookup returns CDR1 SEHNR and CDR2 FQNEAQ (reference sequence). This CDR3 has 13 residues. V lost 6 bases and J 1 base, leaving 9 bases between the germline ends. The CDR3 loop is CASSGEWNTEAFF. The CDR3 DNA sequence: TGTGCCAGCAGTGGGGAGTGGAACACTGAAGCTTTCTTT.

The chain carries TRBV2 and TRBJ1-1, with D possibly being TRBD1 (5 bases). Germline V CDR1 and CDR2: SNHLY, FYNNEI. CDR3 length: 14 amino acids. The ends were cut back, 8 bases at V and 1 base at J, with 14 bases in the middle. This CDR3 is CASWGKGRNTEAFF. For the CDR3, the DNA is TGTGCCAGCTGGGGTAAGGGGCGGAACACTGAAGCTTTCTTT.

This clone was seen only a few times. The CDR3 loop reads CASSPRDRELETQYF. The CDR3 region has the DNA TGCGCCAGCAGCCCCCGGGACAGGGAGTTGGAGACCCAGTACTTC. The chain recombines TRBV5-1 with TRBJ2-5; 9 nucleotides align to TRBD1. Germline V CDR1 and CDR2: SGHRS, YFSETQ. V trimming: 4 bases; J trimming: 5 bases; junction bases outside the gene matches: 9. The length of the CDR3 is 15 residues. The whole variable domain, filled in from reference TRBV5-1 and TRBJ2-5, reads KAGVTQTPRYLIKTRGQQVTLSCSPISGHRSVSWYQQTPGQGLQFLFEYFSETQRNKGNFPGRFSGRQFSNSRSEMNVSTLELGDSALYLCASSPRDRELETQYFGPGTRLLVL.

The chain employs TRBV10-3 and TRBJ2-7; D might be TRBD1 (5 bases). V lost 6 bases, J lost 5 bases, and 14 bases lay in between. There are 13 residues in the CDR3. Germline V lookup: CDR1 ENHRY, CDR2 SYGVKD. The CDR3 coding sequence is TGTGCCATCAGGGAAGCCTCAGGGAACGAGCAGTACTTC. The encoded protein is CAIREASGNEQYF.

V gene TRBV9 combines with J gene TRBJ1-2; D possibly corresponds to TRBD1 (5 bases). Germline values: CDR1 SGDLS, CDR2 YYNGEE. The CDR3 is made up of 14 amino acids. V lost 2 bases, J lost 4 bases, and 12 bases lay in between. The CDR3 bases are TGTGCCAGCAGCGTCAACAGGTCGCCCTATGGCTACACCTTC. It codes for CASSVNRSPYGYTF. Full variable domain (rest looked up from reference TRBV9 and TRBJ1-2): DSGVTQTPKHLITATGQRVTLRCSPRSGDLSVYWYQQSLDQGLQFLIQYYNGEERAKGNILERFSAQQFPDLHSELNLSSLELGDSALYFCASSVNRSPYGYTFGSGTRLTVV.

The chain combines TRBV5-1 with TRBJ2-3; 8 bases agree with TRBD1. Germline V gene sequence: CDR1 SGHRS, CDR2 YFSETQ. V dropped 7 bases and J dropped 6; count of bases not matched to a gene: 10. There are 14 residues in the CDR3. The CDR3 loop is CASRSTGASDTQYF. For the CDR3, the DNA is TGCGCCAGCCGCTCGACAGGGGCAAGCGATACGCAGTATTTT. Together with reference TRBV5-1 and TRBJ2-3, the CDR3 gives the full variable domain: KAGVTQTPRYLIKTRGQQVTLSCSPISGHRSVSWYQQTPGQGLQFLFEYFSETQRNKGNFPGRFSGRQFSNSRSEMNVSTLELGDSALYLCASRSTGASDTQYFGPGTRLTVL.

This clone was seen a few times. CDR3 amino acids: CASSSRTGSYEQYF. The CDR3 region has the DNA TGTGCCAGCAGCTCAAGGACAGGTAGCTACGAGCAGTACTTC. V gene TRBV7-6 combines with J gene TRBJ2-7; TRBD1 agrees at 7 bases. The ends lost 4 bases at V and 3 bases at J; junction bases unmatched: 6. Germline V CDR1 and CDR2: SGHVS, FNYEAQ. The CDR3 extends over 14 amino acids.

The rearrangement uses TRBV19 and TRBJ1-5, with 7 bases matching TRBD1. Germline-derived CDR1 and CDR2 are LNHDA and SQIVND (reference sequence). V gave up 8 bases and J gave up 4 bases; unmatched junction bases: 5. The CDR3 covers 13 residues. CDR3 sequence reads: CASAGTANQPQHF. DNA of the CDR3: TGTGCCAGTGCCGGGACAGCGAATCAGCCCCAGCATTTT.

This clone was seen more than once but under ten times. V usage is TRBV28 and J usage is TRBJ2-1, with TRBD1 matching over 8 bases. V shed 6 bases and J 4 bases; nucleotides not matched to a gene: 11. The CDR3 totals 16 residues. Looked up from germline, CDR1 is MDHEN and CDR2 is SYDVKM. The CDR3 is CASSPFQGASYNEQFF. In nucleotides, the CDR3 is TGTGCCAGCAGCCCCTTTCAGGGGGCCTCATACAATGAGCAGTTCTTC.

This clone turned up a few times. The rearrangement uses TRBV6-1 and TRBJ1-5, with D hard to call. The CDR3 is 12 residues long. Germline V gene data show CDR1 as MNHNS and CDR2 as SASEGT. V lost 4 bases and J 6 bases, leaving 7 bases between the germline ends. In nucleotides, the CDR3 is TGTGCCAGCAGTGCGAGCGGTCAGCCCCAGCATTTT. It specifies CASSASGQPQHF.

This clone was seen more than once but under ten times. The chain employs TRBV6-4 and TRBJ1-3, with D maybe TRBD1 (6 bases). Trimming shortened V by 2 bases and J by 0 bases, and 14 bases separated the two germline ends. CDR3 size: 17 residues. CDR1 MRHNA and CDR2 SNTAGT come from the germline V gene. CDR3 in amino acids: CASSDAAGTPSGNTIYF. As DNA, the CDR3 is TGTGCCAGCAGTGACGCGGCCGGGACACCCTCTGGAAACACCATATATTTT.

The gene calls are TRBV7-2 and TRBJ2-1; a possible D gene is TRBD1 (5 bases). Trimming took off 3 bases at V and 10 bases at J, with 19 bases between the two ends. This CDR3 has 15 amino acids. The germline V gene encodes CDR1 SGHTA and CDR2 FQGNSA. As DNA, the CDR3 is TGTGCCAGCAGCTTTGATAGGACACGGACGTGGGAGCAGTTCTTC. It yields the protein CASSFDRTRTWEQFF.

Concerning this clone itself: Its ends do not fully match the called genes, so a read error is possible. This rearrangement joins TRBV7-2 to TRBJ2-7, with D unresolved. The CDR3 is 15 residues long. Germline V gene data show CDR1 as SGHTA and CDR2 as FQGNSA. In nucleotides, the CDR3 is TGTGCCAGCAGCTTAGGGCTAGTGTTCTCCAACGAGCAGTACTTC. This sequence encodes CASSLGLVFSNEQYF.

This clone came up a few times. The chain employs TRBV18 and TRBJ1-1, with 8 bases matching TRBD1. The V and J ends lost 4 bases and 0 bases, in that order; junction bases with no gene match: 7. CDR3 length: 16 residues. Germline assignment: CDR1 KGHSH and CDR2 LQKENI. The CDR3 nucleotides read TGTGCCAGCTCACGTACAGGGGGGGGCATGAACACTGAAGCTTTCTTT. It encodes CASSRTGGGMNTEAFF. The full variable domain, in which reference TRBV18 and TRBJ1-1 provide the parts outside the CDR3, is NAGVMQNPRHLVRRRGQEARLRCSPMKGHSHVYWYRQLPEEGLKFMVYLQKENIIDESGMPKERFSAEFPKEGPSILRIQQVVRGDSAAYFCASSRTGGGMNTEAFFGQGTRLTVV.

This clone came up a few times. The chain links TRBV2 to TRBJ1-6; D uncertain. The CDR3 is made up of 13 amino acids. Germline CDR1 SNHLY, CDR2 FYNNEI. The ends were cut back, 6 bases at V and 10 bases at J, with 13 bases in the middle. CDR3 sequence: CASRTMTESPLHF. The CDR3 nucleotides are TGTGCCAGCAGGACGATGACGGAGTCACCCCTCCACTTT.

The chain joins TRBV30 to TRBJ2-2, with D possibly TRBD1 on 6 matching bases. V shed 3 bases and J shed 4 bases, with 15 bases lying between them. The CDR3 runs to 15 residues. Germline V gene data show CDR1 as GTSNPN and CDR2 as SVGIG (reference sequence). The CDR3 reads CAWSQGSFGTGELFF. The CDR3 DNA reads TGTGCCTGGAGCCAGGGGTCTTTTGGCACCGGGGAGCTGTTTTTT.

This chain connects TRBV7-7 to TRBJ2-2; D may be TRBD1 (6 bases). The CDR3 loop spans 15 amino acids. Germline values: CDR1 SSHAT, CDR2 FNYEAQ (reference sequence). Trimming pared 1 base from V and 1 base from J, leaving 7 bases between. The CDR3 sequence is CASSLGGGNTGELFF. CDR3 nucleotide sequence: TGTGCCAGCAGCTTAGGAGGGGGGAACACCGGGGAGCTGTTTTTT.

There are a few counts of this clone. The chain employs TRBV7-2 and TRBJ2-7; 8 nucleotides line up with TRBD2. Germline-derived CDR1 and CDR2 are SGHTA and FQGNSA. Trimming took 5 bases from V and 3 from J; bases not matched to a gene: 6. The length of the CDR3 is 14 residues. The CDR3 loop reads CASSPGGQIYEQYF. The CDR3 nucleotides read TGTGCCAGCAGCCCGGGAGGGCAGATCTACGAGCAGTACTTC.

This clone was seen a handful of times. The V and J genes are TRBV30 and TRBJ2-3; TRBD1 is a possible D gene (6 bases). Germline CDR1 and CDR2: GTSNPN and SVGIG (reference sequence). V lost 3 bases and J lost 10, with 11 bases in between. The CDR3 extends over 11 amino acids. The CDR3 sequence is CAWRGAGAQYF. The CDR3 DNA reads TGTGCCTGGAGGGGGGCAGGGGCGCAGTATTTT.

In nucleotides, the CDR3 is TGCGCCAGCAGTGACCCTTTCCCAGGTCGGGAGACCCAGTACTTC. The encoded protein is CASSDPFPGRETQYF. The chain recombines TRBV10-2 with TRBJ2-5, with no clear D. Between the trimmed V and J ends, which lost 3 bases and 5 bases, there was a span of 16 bases. Germline lookup yields CDR1 WSHSY and CDR2 SAAADI. The CDR3 extends over 15 amino acids.